This T cell receptor (beta chain) is from a study of blood T cell repertoires in COVID-19. In the authors' workflow: Amplification of reference gene primers provided the estimated nucleated cell counts. The table came from immunoSEQ multiplex PCR; TCRdb's copy has only in-frame clones and leaves some out. V and J calls and clone size are copied from that table; D and trimming were computed from the DNA. This table has under 350,000 clones, around 90% appearing once. V dropped 9 bases and J dropped 0; count of bases not matched to a gene: 3. CDR3 length equals 14 residues. The gene calls are TRBV23-1 and TRBJ1-4; 8 bases fit TRBD1. TRBV23-1 is known as an ORF, though its function is uncertain. The receptor was isolated from a man aged 50 or older with acute or convalescent COVID-19. Source material: peripheral blood. CDR3 sequence: CARGQDATNEKLFF. The CDR3 DNA reads TGCGCCAGGGGACAGGACGCAACTAATGAAAAACTGTTTTTT.